What follows are 5 T cell receptor beta chains derived from one specimen sequenced in a study of T cell responses to AZD1222 COVID-19 vaccine. TCRdb keeps only in-frame clones here, not all; method: immunoSEQ multiplex PCR. In the table there are more than 150,000 clones, 90% of which are singletons. Sequenced here: peripheral blood, sampled on day 0 of AZD1222 vaccination. Receptor source: an adult in good health.

This rearrangement joins TRBV24-1 to TRBJ2-7; D is unresolved. CDR1 and CDR2 from the germline V gene are KGHDR and SFDVKD. The CDR3 is 13 amino acids. V lost 5 bases to trimming and J lost 2 bases, with 9 bases between them. In DNA, the CDR3 is TGTGCCACCAGTGGAGACGGAACCTACGAGCAGTACTTC. Amino acids: CATSGDGTYEQYF.

The chain has TRBV29-1 and TRBJ2-7; 7 positions agree with TRBD1. The V gene end was trimmed by 7 bases and the J gene end by 1 base; junction bases not matched to a gene: 10. The CDR3 runs to 14 residues. Germline V gene data show CDR1 as SQVTM and CDR2 as ANQGSEA. CDR3 in amino acids: CSGILPGQSYEQYF. DNA for the CDR3: TGCAGCGGAATCTTACCGGGACAGTCCTACGAGCAGTACTTC.

This chain joins TRBV4-2 and TRBJ1-2; 8 nucleotides line up with TRBD1. Trimming cost V 3 bases and J 2 bases; bases outside gene matches: 2. The CDR3 consists of 14 residues. Germline V CDR1 and CDR2: LGHNA, YNFKEQ. The CDR3 here is CASSQGQENYGYTF. Here the CDR3 DNA reads TGTGCCAGCAGCCAGGGACAGGAGAACTATGGCTACACCTTC.

This clone was counted only a few times. This chain joins TRBV27 and TRBJ2-1; D call uncertain. Trimming removed 0 bases at V and 10 bases at J, with 10 bases between. The CDR3 totals 13 residues. Germline CDR1 and CDR2: MNHEY and SMNVEV (reference sequence). The CDR3 DNA reads as TGTGCCAGCAGTTTATCCCACCGGAACGAGCAGTTCTTC. It translates to CASSLSHRNEQFF.

V and J are TRBV14 and TRBJ1-2, with 8 bases aligning to TRBD1. Germline CDR1 is SGHDN and CDR2 is FVKESK. The CDR3 loop spans 18 amino acids. The junction had 9 bases not matched to a gene; V was cut back by 0 bases and J by 0 bases. The CDR3 sequence is CASSQDSRDRPANYGYTF. The CDR3 DNA is TGTGCCAGCAGCCAAGATTCCCGGGACAGGCCTGCTAACTATGGCTACACCTTC.